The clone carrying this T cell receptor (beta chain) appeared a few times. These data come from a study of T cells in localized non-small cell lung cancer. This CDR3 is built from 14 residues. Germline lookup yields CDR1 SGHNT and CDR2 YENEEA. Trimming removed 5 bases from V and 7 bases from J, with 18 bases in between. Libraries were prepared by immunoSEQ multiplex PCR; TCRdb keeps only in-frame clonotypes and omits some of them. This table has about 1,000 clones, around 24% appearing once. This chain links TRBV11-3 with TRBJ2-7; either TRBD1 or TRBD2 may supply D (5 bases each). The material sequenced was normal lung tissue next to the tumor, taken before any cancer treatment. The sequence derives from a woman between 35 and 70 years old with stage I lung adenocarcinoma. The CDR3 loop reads CASSPPGGGREQYF. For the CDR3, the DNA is TGTGCCAGCAGCCCACCGGGTGGGGGTCGGGAGCAGTACTTC.